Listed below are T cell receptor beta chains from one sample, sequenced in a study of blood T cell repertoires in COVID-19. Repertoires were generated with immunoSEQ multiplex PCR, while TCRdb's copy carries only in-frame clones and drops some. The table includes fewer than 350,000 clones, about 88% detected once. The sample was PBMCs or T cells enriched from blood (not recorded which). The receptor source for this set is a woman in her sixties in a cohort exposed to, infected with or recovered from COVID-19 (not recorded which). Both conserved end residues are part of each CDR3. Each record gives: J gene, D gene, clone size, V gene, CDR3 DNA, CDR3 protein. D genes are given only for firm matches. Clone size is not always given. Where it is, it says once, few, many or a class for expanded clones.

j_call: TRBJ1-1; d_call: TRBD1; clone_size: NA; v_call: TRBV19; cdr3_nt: TGTGCCAGTAGTAAACTATCCGGGACAGGGGTGCGGACTGAAGCTTTCTTT; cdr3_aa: CASSKLSGTGVRTEAFF
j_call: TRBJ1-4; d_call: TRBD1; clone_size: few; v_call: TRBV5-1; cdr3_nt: TGCGCCAGCAGCTTGGCCAAGGGCGGACAGGGAGGTGAAAAACTGTTTTTT; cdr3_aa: CASSLAKGGQGGEKLFF
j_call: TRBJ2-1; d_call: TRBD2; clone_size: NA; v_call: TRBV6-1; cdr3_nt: TGTGCCAGCAGTGAAGCCGGAGCGGGAGGGTACAATGAGCAGTTCTTC; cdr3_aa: CASSEAGAGGYNEQFF
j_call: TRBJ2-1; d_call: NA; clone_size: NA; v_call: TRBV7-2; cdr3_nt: TGTGCCAGCAGCTCCCAAGCGGTAAGCTCCTACAATGAGCAGTTCTTC; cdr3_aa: CASSSQAVSSYNEQFF
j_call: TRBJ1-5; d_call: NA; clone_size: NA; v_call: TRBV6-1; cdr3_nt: TGTGCCAGCAGTGACAGGGATGCCAATCAGCCCCAGCATTTT; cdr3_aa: CASSDRDANQPQHF
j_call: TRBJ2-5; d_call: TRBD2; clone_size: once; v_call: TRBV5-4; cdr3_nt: TGTGCCAGCAGCCCTCGGGGGGGACTCGAACAAGAGACCCAGTACTTC; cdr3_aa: CASSPRGGLEQETQYF
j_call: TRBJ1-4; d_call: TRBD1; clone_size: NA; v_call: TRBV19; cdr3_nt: TGTGCCAGTAGTATTCCGGACAGGGGATTGTATGAAAAACTGTTTTTT; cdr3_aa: CASSIPDRGLYEKLFF
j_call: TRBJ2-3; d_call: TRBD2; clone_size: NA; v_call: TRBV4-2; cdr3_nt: TGTGCCAGCAGCCTCGGACTAGCGGGAACGGATACGCAGTATTTT; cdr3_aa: CASSLGLAGTDTQYF
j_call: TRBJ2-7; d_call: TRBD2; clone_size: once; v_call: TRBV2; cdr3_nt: TGTGCCAGCAGTTTCGGACTAGCGGGATACGAGCAGTACTTC; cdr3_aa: CASSFGLAGYEQYF
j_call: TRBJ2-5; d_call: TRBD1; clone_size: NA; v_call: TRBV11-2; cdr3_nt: TGTGCCAGCAGCTTAGCGGGACAGCTAGGAGAGACCCAGTACTTC; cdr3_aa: CASSLAGQLGETQYF
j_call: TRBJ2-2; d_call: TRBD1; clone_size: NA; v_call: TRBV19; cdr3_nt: TGTGCCAGTAGTAGGGACAGGGGGACCGGGGAGCTGTTTTTT; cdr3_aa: CASSRDRGTGELFF
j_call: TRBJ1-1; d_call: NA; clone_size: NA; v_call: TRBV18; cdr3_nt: TGTGCCAGCTCACCCTCGACAGCCAACACTGAAGCTTTCTTT; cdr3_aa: CASSPSTANTEAFF
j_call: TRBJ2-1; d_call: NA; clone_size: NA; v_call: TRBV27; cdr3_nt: TGTGCCAGCAGTTTATTCAGCTACAATGAGCAGTTCTTC; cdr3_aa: CASSLFSYNEQFF
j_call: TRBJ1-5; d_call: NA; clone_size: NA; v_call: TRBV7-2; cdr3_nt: TGTGCCAGCAGCTTAGTTGGCGGGGCCACGGTCAGCAATCAGCCCCAGCATTTT; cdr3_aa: CASSLVGGATVSNQPQHF
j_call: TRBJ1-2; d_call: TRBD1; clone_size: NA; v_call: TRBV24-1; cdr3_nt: TGTGCCATCGGACAGGAGAATAACTATGGCTACACCTTC; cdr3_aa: CAIGQENNYGYTF
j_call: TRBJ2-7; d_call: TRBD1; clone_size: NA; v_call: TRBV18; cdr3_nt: TGTGCCAGCTCACCTTACAGGGGAGAGAGTTACGAGCAGTACTTC; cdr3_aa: CASSPYRGESYEQYF
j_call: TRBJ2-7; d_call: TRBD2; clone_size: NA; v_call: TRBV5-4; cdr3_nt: TGTGCCAGCACCTTGGGAGTAGCGGGAGGAGCCGAGCAGTACTTC; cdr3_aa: CASTLGVAGGAEQYF
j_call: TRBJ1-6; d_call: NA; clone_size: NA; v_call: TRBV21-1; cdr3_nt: TGTGCCAGCATGACCCTCGGGAATAATTCACCCCTCCACTTT; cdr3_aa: CASMTLGNNSPLHF